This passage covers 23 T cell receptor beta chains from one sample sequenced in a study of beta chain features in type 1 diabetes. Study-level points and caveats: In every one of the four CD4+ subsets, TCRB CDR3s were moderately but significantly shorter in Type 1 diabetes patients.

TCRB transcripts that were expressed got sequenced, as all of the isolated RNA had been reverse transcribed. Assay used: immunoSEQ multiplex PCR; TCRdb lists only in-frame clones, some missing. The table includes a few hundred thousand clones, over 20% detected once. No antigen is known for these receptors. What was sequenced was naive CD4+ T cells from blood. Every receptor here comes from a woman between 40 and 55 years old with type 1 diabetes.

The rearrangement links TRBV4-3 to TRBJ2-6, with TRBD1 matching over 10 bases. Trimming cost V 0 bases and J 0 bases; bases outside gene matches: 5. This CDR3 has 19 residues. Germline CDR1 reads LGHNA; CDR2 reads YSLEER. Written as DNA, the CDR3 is TGCGCCAGCAGCCAAGAACGGGGACAGGGGTACTCTGGGGCCAACGTCCTGACTTTC. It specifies CASSQERGQGYSGANVLTF.

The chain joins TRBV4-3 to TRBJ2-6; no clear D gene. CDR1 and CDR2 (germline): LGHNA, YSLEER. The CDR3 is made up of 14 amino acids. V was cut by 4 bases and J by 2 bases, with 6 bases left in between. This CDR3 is CASSPSPGANVLTF. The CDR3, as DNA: TGCGCCAGCAGCCCCTCCCCTGGGGCCAACGTCCTGACTTTC.

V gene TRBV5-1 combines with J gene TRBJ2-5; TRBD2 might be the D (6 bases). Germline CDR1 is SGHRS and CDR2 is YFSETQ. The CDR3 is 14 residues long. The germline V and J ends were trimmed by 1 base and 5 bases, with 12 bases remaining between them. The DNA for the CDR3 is TGCGCCAGCAGCTTGTCCGGGGGATTCGAGACCCAGTACTTC. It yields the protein CASSLSGGFETQYF.

CDR3: CASSSRQMQYF. Here the CDR3 DNA reads TGTGCCAGCAGTTCGCGACAAATGCAGTACTTC. The genes are TRBV27 and TRBJ2-7; no clear D gene. Trimming removed 4 bases at V and 9 bases at J, with 10 bases between. CDR3 length: 11 residues. Germline loops: CDR1 MNHEY, CDR2 SMNVEV (reference sequence).

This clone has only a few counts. DNA of the CDR3: TGCGCCAGCAGCCAAGATGCCCAGGGAGGAGTAGGCAATCAGCCCCAGCATTTT. Residues: CASSQDAQGGVGNQPQHF. This rearrangement joins TRBV4-1 to TRBJ1-5; D is possibly TRBD1 (5 bases). Germline V CDR1 and CDR2: MGHRA, YSYEKL. The CDR3 has 18 residues. Trimming removed 0 bases at V and 2 bases at J, with 17 bases between.

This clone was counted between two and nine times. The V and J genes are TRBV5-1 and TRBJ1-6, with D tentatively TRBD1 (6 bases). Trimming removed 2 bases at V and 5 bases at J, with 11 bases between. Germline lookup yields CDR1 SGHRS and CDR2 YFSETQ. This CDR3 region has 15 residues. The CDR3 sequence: CASSFGQSDNSPLHF. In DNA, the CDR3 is TGCGCCAGCAGCTTTGGACAGAGTGATAATTCACCCCTCCACTTT.

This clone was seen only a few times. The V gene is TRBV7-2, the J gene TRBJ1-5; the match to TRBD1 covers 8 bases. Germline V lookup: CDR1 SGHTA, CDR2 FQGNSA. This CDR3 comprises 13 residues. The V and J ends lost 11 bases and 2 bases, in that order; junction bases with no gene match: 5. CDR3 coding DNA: TGTGCCTCCAGGGGGCAAGGCAATCAGCCCCAGCATTTT. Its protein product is CASRGQGNQPQHF.

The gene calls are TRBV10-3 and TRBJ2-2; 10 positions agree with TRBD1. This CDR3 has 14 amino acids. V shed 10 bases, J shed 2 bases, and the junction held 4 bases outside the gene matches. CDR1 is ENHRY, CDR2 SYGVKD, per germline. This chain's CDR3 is CATKTGGNTGELFF. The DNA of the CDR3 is TGTGCCACCAAGACAGGGGGCAACACCGGGGAGCTGTTTTTT.

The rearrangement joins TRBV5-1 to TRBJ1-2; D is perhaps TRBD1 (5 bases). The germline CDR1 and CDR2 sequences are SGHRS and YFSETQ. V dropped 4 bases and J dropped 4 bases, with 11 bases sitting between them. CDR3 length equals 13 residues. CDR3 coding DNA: TGCGCCAGCAGCCAGACGGACACCTATGGCTACACCTTC. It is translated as CASSQTDTYGYTF.

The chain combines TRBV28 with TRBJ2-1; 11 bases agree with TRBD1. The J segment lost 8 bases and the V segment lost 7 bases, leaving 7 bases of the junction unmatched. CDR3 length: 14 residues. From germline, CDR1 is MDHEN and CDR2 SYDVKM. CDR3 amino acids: CASKRDRGWYEQFF. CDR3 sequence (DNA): TGTGCCAGCAAACGGGACAGGGGGTGGTATGAGCAGTTCTTC.

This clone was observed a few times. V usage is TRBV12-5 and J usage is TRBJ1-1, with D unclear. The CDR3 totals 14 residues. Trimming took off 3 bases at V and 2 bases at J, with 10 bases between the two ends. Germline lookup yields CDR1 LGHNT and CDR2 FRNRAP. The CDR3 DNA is TGTGCTAGTGGTTTAAGTGGCGGTAACACTGAAGCTTTCTTT. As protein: CASGLSGGNTEAFF. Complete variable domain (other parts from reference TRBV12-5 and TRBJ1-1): DARVTQTPRHKVTEMGQEVTMRCQPILGHNTVFWYRQTMMQGLELLAYFRNRAPLDDSGMPKDRFSAEMPDATLATLKIQPSEPRDSAVYFCASGLSGGNTEAFFGQGTRLTVV.

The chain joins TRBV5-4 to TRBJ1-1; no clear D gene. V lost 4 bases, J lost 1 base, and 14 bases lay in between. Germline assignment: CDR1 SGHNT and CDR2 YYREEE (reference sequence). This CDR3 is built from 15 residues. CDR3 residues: CASSRQLQANTEAFF. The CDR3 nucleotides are TGTGCCAGCAGCAGACAACTGCAGGCGAACACTGAAGCTTTCTTT. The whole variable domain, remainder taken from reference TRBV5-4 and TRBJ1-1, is ETGVTQSPTHLIKTRGQQVTLRCSSQSGHNTVSWYQQALGQGPQFIFQYYREEENGRGNFPPRFSGLQFPNYSSELNVNALELDDSALYLCASSRQLQANTEAFFGQGTRLTVV.

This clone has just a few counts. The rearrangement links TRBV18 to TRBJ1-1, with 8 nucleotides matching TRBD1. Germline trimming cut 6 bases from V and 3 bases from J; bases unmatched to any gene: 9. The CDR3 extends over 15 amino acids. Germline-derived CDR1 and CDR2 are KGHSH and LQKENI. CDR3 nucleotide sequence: TGTGCCAGCTCTCTGGGGACAGGTCCCGACACTGAAGCTTTCTTT. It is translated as CASSLGTGPDTEAFF. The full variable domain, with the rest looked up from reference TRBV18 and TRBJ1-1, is NAGVMQNPRHLVRRRGQEARLRCSPMKGHSHVYWYRQLPEEGLKFMVYLQKENIIDESGMPKERFSAEFPKEGPSILRIQQVVRGDSAAYFCASSLGTGPDTEAFFGQGTRLTVV.

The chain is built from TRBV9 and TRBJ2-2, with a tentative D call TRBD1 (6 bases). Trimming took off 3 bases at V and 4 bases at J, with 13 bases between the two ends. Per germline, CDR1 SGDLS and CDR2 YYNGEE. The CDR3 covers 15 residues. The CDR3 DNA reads TGTGCCAGCAGCGACAGGGCCGTGGGCACCGGGGAGCTGTTTTTT. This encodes CASSDRAVGTGELFF.

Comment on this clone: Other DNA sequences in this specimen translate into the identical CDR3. The CDR3 loop reads CAWSAQETQYF. CDR3 bases: TGTGCCTGGAGTGCCCAGGAGACCCAGTACTTC. The chain links TRBV30 to TRBJ2-5; D uncertain. V lost 1 base and J lost 5, with 5 bases in between. The V gene's germline CDR1 is GTSNPN and CDR2 SVGIG (reference sequence). The length of the CDR3 is 11 residues.

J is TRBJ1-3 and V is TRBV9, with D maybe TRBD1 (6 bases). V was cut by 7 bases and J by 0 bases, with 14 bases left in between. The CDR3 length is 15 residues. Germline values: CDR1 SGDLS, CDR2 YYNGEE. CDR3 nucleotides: TGTGCCAGCGCTCGGGGGGCAAACTCTGGAAACACCATATATTTT. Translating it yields CASARGANSGNTIYF.

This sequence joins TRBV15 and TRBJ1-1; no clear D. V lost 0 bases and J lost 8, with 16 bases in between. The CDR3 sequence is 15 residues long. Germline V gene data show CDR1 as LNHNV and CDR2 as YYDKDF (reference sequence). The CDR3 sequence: CATSRDRIRSSEAFF. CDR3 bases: TGTGCCACCAGCAGAGATCGAATTCGCAGTTCGGAAGCTTTCTTT.

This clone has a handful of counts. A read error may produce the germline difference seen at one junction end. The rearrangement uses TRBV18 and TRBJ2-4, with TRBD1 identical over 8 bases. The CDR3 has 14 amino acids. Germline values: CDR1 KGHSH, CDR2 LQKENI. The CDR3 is CASSPGTGESSRHF. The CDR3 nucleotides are TGTGCCAGCTCACCAGGGACAGGAGAGAGTAGTAGGCACTTC.

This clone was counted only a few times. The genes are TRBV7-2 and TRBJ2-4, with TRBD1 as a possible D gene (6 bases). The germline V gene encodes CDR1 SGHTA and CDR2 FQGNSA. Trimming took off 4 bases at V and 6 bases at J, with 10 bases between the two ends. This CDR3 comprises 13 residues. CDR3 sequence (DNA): TGTGCCAGCAGCTCGGGACAACTAAACATTCAGTACTTC. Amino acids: CASSSGQLNIQYF.

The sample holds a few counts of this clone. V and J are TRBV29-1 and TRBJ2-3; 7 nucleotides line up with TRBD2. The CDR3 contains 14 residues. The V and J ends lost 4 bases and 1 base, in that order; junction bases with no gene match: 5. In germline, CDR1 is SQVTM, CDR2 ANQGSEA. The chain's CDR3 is CSVGGREGTDTQYF. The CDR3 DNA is TGCAGCGTTGGAGGACGGGAGGGCACAGATACGCAGTATTTT.

CDR3 sequence reads: CASSPRQGAPLNEQFF. CDR3 in DNA: TGTGCCAGCAGCCCCCGACAGGGGGCACCCCTCAATGAGCAGTTCTTC. This chain connects TRBV7-9 to TRBJ2-1; 10 nucleotides align to TRBD1. Per the germline V gene, CDR1 is SEHNR and CDR2 is FQNEAQ (reference sequence). The CDR3 length is 16 residues. J was trimmed by 6 bases and V by 5 bases; bases with no gene match: 10.

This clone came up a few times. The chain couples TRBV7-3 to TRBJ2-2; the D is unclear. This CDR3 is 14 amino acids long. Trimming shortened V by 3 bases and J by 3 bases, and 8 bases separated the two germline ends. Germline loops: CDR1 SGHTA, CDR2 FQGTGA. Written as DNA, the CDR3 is TGTGCCAGCAGCTTTCAAGCCCACACCGGGGAGCTGTTTTTT. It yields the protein CASSFQAHTGELFF. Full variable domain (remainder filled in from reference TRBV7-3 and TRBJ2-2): GAGVSQTPSNKVTEKGKYVELRCDPISGHTALYWYRQSLGQGPEFLIYFQGTGAADDSGLPNDRFFAVRPEGSVSTLKIQRTERGDSAVYLCASSFQAHTGELFFGEGSRLTVL.

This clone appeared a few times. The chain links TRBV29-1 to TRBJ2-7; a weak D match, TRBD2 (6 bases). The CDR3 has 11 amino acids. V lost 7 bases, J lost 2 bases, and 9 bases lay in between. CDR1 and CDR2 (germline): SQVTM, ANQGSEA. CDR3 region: CSAGGPYEQYF. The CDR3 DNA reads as TGCAGCGCCGGGGGTCCCTACGAGCAGTACTTC.